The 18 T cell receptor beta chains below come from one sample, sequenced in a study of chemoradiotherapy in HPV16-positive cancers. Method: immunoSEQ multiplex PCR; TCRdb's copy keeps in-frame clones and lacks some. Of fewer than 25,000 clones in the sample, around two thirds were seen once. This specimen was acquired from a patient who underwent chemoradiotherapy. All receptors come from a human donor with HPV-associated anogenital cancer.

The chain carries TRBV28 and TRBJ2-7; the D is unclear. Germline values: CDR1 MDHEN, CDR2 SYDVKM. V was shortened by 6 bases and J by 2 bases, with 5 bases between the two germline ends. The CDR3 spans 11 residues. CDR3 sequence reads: CASSRAYEQYF. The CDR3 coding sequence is TGTGCCAGCAGCCGGGCCTACGAGCAGTACTTC.

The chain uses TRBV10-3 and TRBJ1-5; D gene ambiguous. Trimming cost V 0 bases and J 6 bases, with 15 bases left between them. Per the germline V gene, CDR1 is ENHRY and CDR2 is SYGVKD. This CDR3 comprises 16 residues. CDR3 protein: CAISESNNPWGQPQHF. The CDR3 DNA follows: TGTGCCATCAGTGAGTCGAACAATCCGTGGGGTCAGCCCCAGCATTTT.

CDR3 region: CASRSNEKLFF. CDR3 bases: TGTGCCAGCAGGAGCAATGAAAAACTGTTTTTT. The chain joins TRBV6-5 to TRBJ1-4; no reliable D call. Germline lookup yields CDR1 MNHEY and CDR2 SVGAGI. This CDR3 has 11 residues. Trimming removed 6 bases from V and 5 bases from J, with 4 bases in between.

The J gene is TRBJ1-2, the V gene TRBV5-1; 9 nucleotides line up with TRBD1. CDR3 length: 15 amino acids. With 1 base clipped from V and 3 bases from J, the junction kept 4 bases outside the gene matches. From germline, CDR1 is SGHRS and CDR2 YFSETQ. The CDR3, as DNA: TGCGCCAGCAGCTTGACAGGGGGCTTGGACTATGGCTACACCTTC. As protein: CASSLTGGLDYGYTF.

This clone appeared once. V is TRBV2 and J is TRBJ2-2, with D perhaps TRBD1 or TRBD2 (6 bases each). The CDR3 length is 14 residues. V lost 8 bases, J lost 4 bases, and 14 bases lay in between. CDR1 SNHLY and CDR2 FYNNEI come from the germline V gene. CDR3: CASGGRVSTGELFF. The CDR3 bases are TGTGCCAGCGGGGGGCGGGTTAGCACCGGGGAGCTGTTTTTT.

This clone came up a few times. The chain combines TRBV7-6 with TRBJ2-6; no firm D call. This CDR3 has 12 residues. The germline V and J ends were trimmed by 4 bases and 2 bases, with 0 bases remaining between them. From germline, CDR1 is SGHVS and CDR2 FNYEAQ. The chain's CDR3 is CASSSGANVLTF. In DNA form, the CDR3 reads TGTGCCAGCAGCTCTGGGGCCAACGTCCTGACTTTC.

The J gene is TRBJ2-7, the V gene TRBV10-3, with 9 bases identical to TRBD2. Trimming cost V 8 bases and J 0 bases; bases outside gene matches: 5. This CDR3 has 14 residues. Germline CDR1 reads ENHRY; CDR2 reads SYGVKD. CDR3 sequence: CAISTSGSSYEQYF. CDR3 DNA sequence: TGTGCCATCTCGACTAGCGGCAGCTCCTACGAGCAGTACTTC.

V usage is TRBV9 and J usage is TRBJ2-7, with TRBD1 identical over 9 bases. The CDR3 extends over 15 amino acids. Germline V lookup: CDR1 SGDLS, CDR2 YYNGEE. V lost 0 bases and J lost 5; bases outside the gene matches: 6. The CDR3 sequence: CASSVEGGQGNEQYF. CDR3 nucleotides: TGTGCCAGCAGCGTAGAAGGGGGACAGGGTAACGAGCAGTACTTC.

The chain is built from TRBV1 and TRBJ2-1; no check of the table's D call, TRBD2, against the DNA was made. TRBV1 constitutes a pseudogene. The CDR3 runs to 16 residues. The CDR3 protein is CTSSQGVRGENNEQFF. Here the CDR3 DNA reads TGCACCAGCAGCCAAGGGGTTCGGGGGGAAAACAATGAGCAGTTCTTC.

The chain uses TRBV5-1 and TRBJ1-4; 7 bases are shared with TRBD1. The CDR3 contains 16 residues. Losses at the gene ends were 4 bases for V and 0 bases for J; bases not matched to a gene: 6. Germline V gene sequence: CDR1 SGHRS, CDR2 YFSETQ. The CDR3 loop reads CASSPGTAATNEKLFF. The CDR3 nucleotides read TGCGCCAGCAGCCCCGGGACAGCTGCAACTAATGAAAAACTGTTTTTT.

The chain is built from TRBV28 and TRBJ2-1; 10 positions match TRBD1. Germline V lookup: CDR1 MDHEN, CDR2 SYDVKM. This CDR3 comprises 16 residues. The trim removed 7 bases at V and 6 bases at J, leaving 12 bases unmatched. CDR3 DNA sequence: TGTGCCAGCATCCGATACCGGGACAGGGGCGTCAATGAGCAGTTCTTC. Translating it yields CASIRYRDRGVNEQFF.

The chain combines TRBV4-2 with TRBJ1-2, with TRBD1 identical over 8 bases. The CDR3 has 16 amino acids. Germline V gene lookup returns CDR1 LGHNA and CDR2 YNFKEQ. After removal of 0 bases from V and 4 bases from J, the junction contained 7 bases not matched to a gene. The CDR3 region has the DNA TGTGCCAGCAGCCAAGACCCACAGGGGGGGGGCTATGGCTACACCTTC. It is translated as CASSQDPQGGGYGYTF.

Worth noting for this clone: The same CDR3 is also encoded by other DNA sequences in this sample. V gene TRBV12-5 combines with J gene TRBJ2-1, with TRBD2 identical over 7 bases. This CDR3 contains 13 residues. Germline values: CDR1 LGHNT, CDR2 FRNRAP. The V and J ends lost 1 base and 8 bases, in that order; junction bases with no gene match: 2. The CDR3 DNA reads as TGTGCTAGTGGTTTGGCGGGAGGCCATGAGCAGTTCTTC. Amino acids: CASGLAGGHEQFF.

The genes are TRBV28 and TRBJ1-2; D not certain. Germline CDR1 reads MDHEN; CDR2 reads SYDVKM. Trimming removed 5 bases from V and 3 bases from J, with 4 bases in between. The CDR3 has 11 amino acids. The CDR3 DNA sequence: TGTGCCAGCAGTGGACACTATGGCTACACCTTC. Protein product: CASSGHYGYTF.

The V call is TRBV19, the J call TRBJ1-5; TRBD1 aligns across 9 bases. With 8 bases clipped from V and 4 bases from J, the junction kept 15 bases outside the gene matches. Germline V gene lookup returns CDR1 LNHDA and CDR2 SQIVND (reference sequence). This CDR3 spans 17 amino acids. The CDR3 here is CASSRRGQGSSNQPQHF. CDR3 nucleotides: TGTGCCAGTTCACGAAGAGGACAGGGGTCATCGAATCAGCCCCAGCATTTT.

DNA for the CDR3: TGTGCCAGTAGGAATATATACAATGAGCAGTTCTTC. Protein product: CASRNIYNEQFF. The chain links TRBV19 to TRBJ2-1; D is uncertain. Looked up from germline, CDR1 is LNHDA and CDR2 is SQIVND (reference sequence). The CDR3 sequence is 12 residues long. Deletions cut 6 bases from V and 4 bases from J, with 7 bases between.

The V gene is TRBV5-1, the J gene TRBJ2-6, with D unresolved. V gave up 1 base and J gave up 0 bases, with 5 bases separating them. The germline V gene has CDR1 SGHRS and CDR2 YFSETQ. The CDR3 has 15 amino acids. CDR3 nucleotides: TGCGCCAGCAGCTTGACCGTCTCTGGGGCCAACGTCCTGACTTTC. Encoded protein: CASSLTVSGANVLTF.

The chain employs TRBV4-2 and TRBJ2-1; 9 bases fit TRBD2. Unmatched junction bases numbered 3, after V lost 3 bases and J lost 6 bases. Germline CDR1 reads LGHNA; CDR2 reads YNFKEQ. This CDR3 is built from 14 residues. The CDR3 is CASSQGTSPNEQFF. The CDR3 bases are TGTGCCAGCAGCCAGGGGACTAGCCCCAATGAGCAGTTCTTC.